This T cell receptor beta chain derives from a study of T cell changes during pregnancy in multiple sclerosis. The assay was immunoSEQ multiplex PCR, and TCRdb's table has in-frame clones only and misses some. The sample consists of tens of thousands of clones, about 88% of them appearing once. The V gene lost 6 bases and the J gene lost 4 bases, with 18 bases spanning the gap. The CDR3 covers 15 residues. Germline V CDR1 and CDR2: MNHEY, SVGAGI. The rearrangement joins TRBV6-5 to TRBJ1-2; D not resolved. The sequence was collected from a female donor in good health, enrolled as a control in a pregnancy study. Source: peripheral blood, taken in the first trimester of pregnancy. CDR3 sequence: CASSPAGSHTYGYTF. The DNA of the CDR3 is TGTGCCAGCAGCCCCGCAGGCAGTCACACCTATGGCTACACCTTC.